What follows are 29 T cell receptor delta chains derived from one specimen sequenced in a study of γδ T cells in repeated Plasmodium falciparum infection. TCRdb re-processed the multiplex PCR reads via CATT. This table has 85,000 to 95,000 delta-chain clones, roughly 1.4% appearing once. Flow sorting of PBMC yielded separate Vgamma9/Vdelta2+ and Vdelta2-negative gammadelta T cell populations for bulk repertoire analysis. The sequencing input was gamma-delta T cells from blood. Receptors originate from a pool of human donors (malaria-infected and uninfected, not separated).

The chain recombines TRAV36/DV7 with TRDJ1, with D unclear. The J gene is absent in TCRdb and was assigned here via DNA matching to germline. CDR1 and CDR2 (germline): VTNFRS, LTSSGIE (reference sequence). This CDR3 spans 18 amino acids. With 3 bases removed from V and 0 bases from J, the gap between germline ends came to 24 bases. DNA of the CDR3: TGTGCTGTGGGTAGGTGGGTGGGAGATAATCGGAACACCGATAAACTCATCTTT. Translated: CAVGRWVGDNRNTDKLIF.

This clone occurred a few times. The protein held in TCRdb is that of a much larger clone and does not match this DNA's translation at residue 5, likely because of a read error; the protein shown is translated from the DNA. The gene calls are TRDV2 and TRDJ3; 8 nucleotides agree with TRDD3. Assignment of the J gene here rests on matching the DNA to germline, because TCRdb gives none. CDR3 length: 21 amino acids. The germline V gene encodes CDR1 GEAIGNYY and CDR2 EKD. The V segment lost 2 bases and the J segment 0 bases; nucleotides outside the gene matches: 14. The CDR3 region has the DNA TGTGCCTGTGACATCCCGGACTGGGGGTTCGGAAGCTCCTGGGACACCCGACAGATGTTTTTC. Its protein is CACDIPDWGFGSSWDTRQMFF.

This clone was seen a handful of times. The chain has TRDV1 and TRDJ1; TRDD3 matches 12 bases. The J gene is not listed in TCRdb, so it was assigned here from a DNA match to germline. The length of the CDR3 is 22 residues. Germline CDR1 TSWWSYY, CDR2 QGS. The ends lost 4 bases at V and 0 bases at J; junction bases unmatched: 21. The CDR3 loop reads CALGGGPSFSFLGDTHTDKLIF. CDR3 nucleotide sequence: TGTGCTCTTGGGGGGGGGCCTTCCTTCAGTTTCCTGGGGGATACGCACACCGATAAACTCATCTTT.

This clone was observed a handful of times. The protein recorded in TCRdb matches a much larger clone and deviates from this DNA's translation at residue 13, suggesting a read error; the protein here is obtained by translating the DNA. The rearrangement links TRDV2 to TRDJ1; perhaps TRDD2 as D (6 bases). Germline matching of the DNA provided the J gene here, since TCRdb leaves it blank. From germline, CDR1 is GEAIGNYY and CDR2 EKD. This CDR3 spans 23 amino acids. Deletions cut 0 bases from V and 2 bases from J, with 36 bases between. The CDR3 nucleotides are TGTGCCTGTGACACCATTGACTCTTCCTGGAAGACTAGGGATGTTACGGCGACCGATAAACTCATCTTT. The encoded protein is CACDTIDSSWKTRDVTATDKLIF.

The sample holds a few counts of this clone. A far larger clone is one nucleotide away, so this likely arose from a read error. At the DNA level, this CDR3 is encoded by other sequences in the same sample as well. Here the CDR3 DNA reads TGTGCTCTTGGGGGACCGGGTCGGCCTTCTTACGCTCCTACTGGGGGATACGCGGGCCTCATCTTT. This sequence encodes CALGGPGRPSYAPTGGYAGLIF. A V gene of TRDV1 was called, but no J gene was assigned; whether TRDD3, the table's D call, matches the DNA was not checked. In germline, CDR1 is TSWWSYY, CDR2 QGS. The CDR3 extends over 22 amino acids.

Ten or more counts support this clone. The identical CDR3 is also encoded by other nucleotide sequences in the sample. The J gene is TRDJ1, the V gene TRDV1; no reliable D call. Between the trimmed V and J ends, which lost 0 bases and 5 bases, there was a span of 16 bases. Germline CDR1 is TSWWSYY and CDR2 is QGS. The CDR3 consists of 16 residues. The CDR3 coding sequence is TGTGCTCTTGGGGAACTCCCTCCTCGGTCCATGGATAAACTCATCTTT. Encoded protein: CALGELPPRSMDKLIF.

Regarding this clone: The protein held in TCRdb is that of a much larger clone and does not match this DNA's translation at residue 10, likely because of a read error; the protein shown is translated from the DNA. The chain joins TRDV1 to TRDJ1; possibly TRDD3 for D (6 bases). As TCRdb names no J gene, one was assigned here on the basis of a DNA match to germline. This CDR3 has 18 residues. Per germline, CDR1 TSWWSYY and CDR2 QGS. For the CDR3, the DNA is TGTGCTCTTTGGGAACCCGGCTTACTGAGGGATAAAACCGATAAACTCATCTTT. Its translation: CALWEPGLLRDKTDKLIF.

This clone was picked up a small number of times. TCRdb shows a much larger clone's protein in place of this DNA's translation, and the two differ at residue 5, likely through a read error; the protein shown is translated from the DNA. The chain uses TRDV2 and TRDJ1, with 10 positions matching TRDD3. TCRdb is silent on the J gene; assignment here came from matching the DNA to germline. Germline V gene sequence: CDR1 GEAIGNYY, CDR2 EKD. With 3 bases clipped from V and 7 bases from J, the junction kept 7 bases outside the gene matches. This CDR3 has 14 residues. The CDR3 DNA follows: TGTGCCTGTGACGCCGGTACTGGGGGATCTAAACTCATCTTT. It codes for CACDAGTGGSKLIF.

This clone came up a few times. For this DNA, TCRdb reports the protein of a much larger clone, which diverges at residue 3, most likely from a read error; the protein presented here is translated directly from the DNA. CDR3 loop: CASDRGGSTDKLIF. In DNA form, the CDR3 reads TGTGCCAGTGACAGAGGGGGATCCACCGATAAACTCATCTTT. The V call is TRDV2, the J call TRDJ1; 7 positions agree with TRDD3. Because TCRdb records no J gene, it was assigned here through a match of the DNA to germline. Germline V gene lookup returns CDR1 GEAIGNYY and CDR2 EKD. There are 14 residues in the CDR3.

This clone was found a few times. TCRdb has a much larger clone's protein, which differs at residue 14 from the translation of this DNA, likely because of a read error; what is shown is the protein translated from the DNA. The CDR3 here is CACDTIDSSWKTGGVTATDKLIF. The CDR3 nucleotides are TGTGCCTGTGACACCATTGACTCCTCCTGGAAGACTGGGGGTGTTACGGCGACCGATAAACTCATCTTT. The genes are TRDV2 and TRDJ1, with 8 bases matching TRDD3. The J segment lost 2 bases and the V segment lost 0 bases, leaving 28 bases of the junction unmatched. This CDR3 contains 23 residues. Germline V gene lookup returns CDR1 GEAIGNYY and CDR2 EKD.

Concerning this clone itself: TCRdb attributes to this sequence the protein of a much larger clone, which differs from the DNA translation at residue 3; a read error is likely, and the protein displayed is translated from the DNA. The J gene is TRDJ1, the V gene TRDV1, with D perhaps given as TRDD2 or TRDD3 (6 bases each). TCRdb records no J gene; here it was assigned by comparing the DNA to germline. The germline V gene encodes CDR1 TSWWSYY and CDR2 QGS. The CDR3 length is 23 residues. The CDR3 DNA reads TGTGCTCCTGGGTCCTGTGCTCCTACTCCTTGGGATTGGGGGCCACCCTACACCGATAAACTCATCTTT. Protein sequence: CAPGSCAPTPWDWGPPYTDKLIF.

This clone was recorded a few times. This chain joins TRDV1 and TRDJ1, with TRDD3 matching 10 bases. TCRdb leaves out the J gene; it was filled in here by matching the DNA to germline. CDR1 TSWWSYY and CDR2 QGS come from the germline V gene. The CDR3 runs to 18 residues. With 5 bases clipped from V and 0 bases from J, the junction kept 12 bases outside the gene matches. Written as DNA, the CDR3 is TGTGCTCTTGGGAAAGGGGTTTGGGGGATACCCGACACCGATAAACTCATCTTT. Its translation: CALGKGVWGIPDTDKLIF.

The table lists this clone with a few counts. The protein TCRdb gives is from a much larger clone and does not agree with this DNA's translation at residue 21, likely a read error; the protein shown here comes from the DNA. This chain links TRDV1 with TRDJ1; 13 positions agree with TRDD3. Per the germline V gene, CDR1 is TSWWSYY and CDR2 is QGS. The ends lost 0 bases at V and 4 bases at J; junction bases unmatched: 32. This CDR3 has 26 amino acids. The CDR3 loop reads CALGELKRFPQKAYWGIRGRFDKLIF. The CDR3, as DNA: TGTGCTCTTGGGGAACTAAAAAGGTTCCCCCAAAAGGCGTACTGGGGGATACGGGGAAGGTTCGATAAACTCATCTTT.

The chain couples TRDV1 to TRDJ4, with TRDD3 matching over 7 bases. The J gene comes from matching the DNA to germline here; TCRdb lacks it. Losses at the gene ends were 1 base for V and 1 base for J; bases not matched to a gene: 24. Looked up from germline, CDR1 is TSWWSYY and CDR2 is QGS. The CDR3 spans 21 residues. CDR3 in amino acids: CALGEPLVQPLLGSSNRPLIF. CDR3 nucleotide sequence: TGTGCTCTTGGGGAACCCTTGGTGCAACCTTTACTGGGGTCCTCTAACAGACCCCTGATCTTT.

Points on this clone: With a far larger clone one base away, a read error is the likely cause. This sample includes further DNA sequences coding for the same CDR3. The rearrangement joins TRDV2 to TRDJ3, with D perhaps TRDD2 or TRDD3 (5 bases each). TCRdb carries no J gene annotation; the J gene was assigned here by matching the DNA with germline. Trimming shortened V by 3 bases and J by 5 bases, and 10 bases separated the two germline ends. CDR3 length equals 15 residues. Germline-derived CDR1 and CDR2 are GEAIGNYY and EKD. The CDR3 is CACDSLLGDTRQMFF. CDR3 sequence (DNA): TGTGCCTGTGACTCCCTACTGGGGGACACCCGACAGATGTTTTTC.

As for this clone: It is likely a read error: a sequence one base away is far more abundant. J is TRDJ1 and V is TRDV1; 13 nucleotides match TRDD3. Since TCRdb gives no J gene, matching the DNA to germline was used here to assign it. J lost 3 bases, V lost 3 bases, and 25 bases had no gene match. Per the germline V gene, CDR1 is TSWWSYY and CDR2 is QGS. The CDR3 spans 23 residues. The CDR3 sequence: CALGELPPTNQLGDTHRADKLIF. The CDR3 nucleotides are TGTGCTCTTGGGGAGCTGCCTCCTACGAATCAACTGGGGGATACGCATAGGGCCGATAAACTCATCTTT.

This clone was counted between two and nine times. TCRdb attributes to this sequence the protein of a much larger clone, which differs from the DNA translation at residue 4; a read error is likely, and the protein displayed is translated from the DNA. J is TRDJ3 and V is TRDV1; tentative D call: TRDD3 (6 bases). TCRdb gives no J gene; it was assigned here by matching the DNA to germline. Per germline, CDR1 TSWWSYY and CDR2 QGS. The CDR3 is made up of 22 amino acids. The DNA of the CDR3 is TGTGCTCTTGAGGAACCTCACGAGTACTGGGCTATTCTCTCCTGGGACACCCGACAGATGTTTTTC. This gives the protein CALEEPHEYWAILSWDTRQMFF.

This clone was seen a few times. This DNA translates differently at residue 10 from the TCRdb protein, which is that of a much larger clone; a read error is likely, and the protein shown is the DNA's own translation. CDR3 amino acids: CALGELTGDATDKLIF. CDR3 DNA sequence: TGTGCTCTTGGGGAACTTACCGGGGATGCGACCGATAAACTCATATTT. The V gene call reads TRDV1; no J gene was called; TRDD3 was called by the table and not checked on the DNA. This CDR3 has 16 amino acids. Germline V gives CDR1 TSWWSYY, CDR2 QGS.

Regarding this clone: The protein in TCRdb stems from a much larger clone and differs at residue 15 from this DNA's translation, likely a read error; here the protein is translated from the DNA. The chain's CDR3 is CACDTGGSSGRTGIQTDKLIF. CDR3 DNA sequence: TGTGCCTGTGACACCGGGGGATCTTCGGGGCGTACTGGGATCCAAACCGATAAACTCATCTTT. The rearrangement uses TRDV2 and TRDJ1; 7 bases align to TRDD3. The J gene was missing in TCRdb and was found by matching the end of the DNA to germline. Germline V CDR1 and CDR2: GEAIGNYY, EKD. The junction had 23 bases not matched to a gene; V was cut back by 0 bases and J by 2 bases. The CDR3 covers 21 residues.

This clone showed up just a few times. For this DNA, TCRdb reports the protein of a much larger clone, which diverges at residue 5, most likely from a read error; the protein presented here is translated directly from the DNA. The V call is TRDV3, the J call TRDJ1, with 12 positions matching TRDD3. This CDR3 is built from 19 residues. CDR1 is TVYSNPD, CDR2 GDNSRS, per germline (reference sequence). V was clipped by 2 bases and J by 0 bases; unmatched bases: 16. CDR3 coding DNA: TGTGCCTTTCGCAGGGGTACTGGGGGATACCGATGGTACACCGATAAACTCATCTTT. Protein sequence: CAFRRGTGGYRWYTDKLIF.

Details on this clone: One base separates it from a far larger clone, so it is likely a read error. Other DNA sequences of this sample code for an identical CDR3. The chain recombines TRDV1 with TRDJ1, with TRDD3 matching over 13 bases. Germline assignment: CDR1 TSWWSYY and CDR2 QGS. V lost 1 base to trimming and J lost 1 base; unmatched junction nucleotides: 15. The CDR3 consists of 21 residues. The CDR3 DNA is TGTGCTCTTGGGGAACCAACTCGCCCCAACTACTGGGGGATACGCACCGATAAACTCATCTTT. It is translated as CALGEPTRPNYWGIRTDKLIF.

In regard to this clone: This sequence is one base from a far larger clone and is likely a read error. This specimen includes other DNA sequences encoding the same CDR3. The V gene is TRDV1, the J gene TRDJ2; perhaps D is TRDD2 or TRDD3 (5 bases each). Trimming left V 0 bases short and J 0 bases short, with 23 bases between. This CDR3 has 21 residues. From germline, CDR1 is TSWWSYY and CDR2 QGS. CDR3 in amino acids: CALGELSLRGWGSALTAQLFF. CDR3 nucleotides: TGTGCTCTTGGGGAACTGTCCCTACGGGGGTGGGGAAGTGCTTTGACAGCACAACTCTTCTTT.

The table lists this clone with a few counts. TCRdb records a much larger clone's protein for this DNA, with a difference at residue 11 that likely arises from a read error; the protein given is the translation of the DNA. J is TRDJ1 and V is TRDV1; D remains ambiguous. The CDR3 extends over 16 amino acids. In germline, CDR1 is TSWWSYY, CDR2 QGS. Trimming took off 2 bases at V and 5 bases at J, with 18 bases between the two ends. CDR3 protein: CALGERRIQYADKLIF. The CDR3 DNA sequence: TGTGCTCTTGGGGAAAGGAGGATTCAGTACGCGGATAAACTCATCTTT.

In the case of this clone: With a far larger clone one base away, a read error is the likely cause. Because the CDR3's place on the DNA is in doubt, the DNA is left out and the CDR3 is given as listed by TCRdb. The V gene call reads TRDV2; no J gene was called; TRDD3, as called in the table, went unchecked against the DNA. The CDR3 numbers 16 amino acids, ends counted. Germline assignment: CDR1 GEAIGNYY and CDR2 EKD. The CDR3 reads CACDGLGIGNTDKLIF.

This clone was observed a handful of times. With a far larger clone one base away, a read error is the likely cause. Other DNA sequences within the sample encode an identical CDR3. There is no J gene call, but TRDV2 is given as the V gene; the DNA was not used to check the table's D call, TRDD3. The germline V gene encodes CDR1 GEAIGNYY and CDR2 EKD. The CDR3 totals 20 residues. The CDR3 DNA reads TGTGCCTGTGACACCGTTGGGGGACTGGGGGATATTCCCGACACCGATAAACTCATTTTT. Residues: CACDTVGGLGDIPDTDKLIF.

On this clone itself: TCRdb shows a much larger clone's protein in place of this DNA's translation, and the two differ at residue 11, likely through a read error; the protein shown is translated from the DNA. The V gene is TRDV2, the J gene TRDJ1; D perhaps matches TRDD3 (6 bases). The J gene comes from matching the DNA to germline here; TCRdb lacks it. V gave up 0 bases and J gave up 8 bases, with 18 bases separating them. Germline V gives CDR1 GEAIGNYY, CDR2 EKD. The CDR3 consists of 15 residues. DNA for the CDR3: TGTGCCTGTGACACCGTAGGTGGGGGCTCACACAAACTCATCTTT. The encoded protein is CACDTVGGGSHKLIF.

This clone was counted only a few times. This chain links TRDV1 with TRDJ1; 13 bases map to TRDD3. TCRdb gives no J gene; it was assigned here by matching the DNA to germline. Germline CDR1 is TSWWSYY and CDR2 is QGS. With 5 bases clipped from V and 4 bases from J, the junction kept 13 bases outside the gene matches. CDR3 size: 18 residues. The CDR3 DNA is TGTGCTCTTGGGCGACCACTGGGGGATACGCATTTTGACGATAAACTCATCTTT. Amino acid sequence: CALGRPLGDTHFDDKLIF.

This clone was counted at least ten times. With a much larger clone just one base away, this may be a read error. The same CDR3 arises from other DNA sequences in this sample as well. The CDR3, as DNA: TGTGCCTGTGACACCCTTTCCTCCCTCGGCCGCGTACTGGGGGATCCGAAGCCTTACACCGATAAACTCATCTTT. Translating it yields CACDTLSSLGRVLGDPKPYTDKLIF. The rearrangement joins TRDV2 to TRDJ1, with TRDD3 identical over 10 bases. CDR1 and CDR2 (germline): GEAIGNYY, EKD. V lost 0 bases, J lost 0 bases, and 30 bases stayed unmatched. The CDR3 is made up of 25 amino acids.

There are many counts of this clone. The gene calls are TRDV1 and TRDJ1; D is perhaps TRDD3 (6 bases). CDR1 and CDR2 (germline): TSWWSYY, QGS. The CDR3 totals 20 residues. V dropped 6 bases and J dropped 0 bases, with 29 bases sitting between them. Here the CDR3 DNA reads TGTGCTCTTGGTTCTACTCCTCTATTATTTCTGGGGACTAACACCGATAAACTCATCTTT. The encoded protein is CALGSTPLLFLGTNTDKLIF.